The 6 T cell receptor beta chains reported below all come from one sample, sequenced in a study of control samples from healthy donors and cancer patients. Sequencing used immunoSEQ multiplex PCR; TCRdb keeps in-frame clones, though not all of them. The table records fewer than 95,000 clones, roughly nine tenths of them present only once. The specimen was blood. The receptors were sampled from a man in his thirties or forties in good health.

The chain links TRBV10-1 to TRBJ2-7; D perhaps matches TRBD2 (6 bases). Trimming shortened V by 8 bases and J by 0 bases, and 11 bases separated the two germline ends. CDR1 and CDR2 from the germline V gene are WNHNN and SYGVQD (reference sequence). This CDR3 is 13 amino acids long. The CDR3 DNA sequence: TGCGCCAGCCAGGGAGGTAGCTCCTACGAGCAGTACTTC. Amino acid sequence: CASQGGSSYEQYF.

The rearrangement uses TRBV4-3 and TRBJ2-5; 7 bases line up with TRBD1. CDR1 and CDR2 (germline): LGHNA, YSLEER. J lost 3 bases, V lost 4 bases, and 2 bases had no gene match. This CDR3 comprises 13 residues. CDR3 nucleotide sequence: TGCGCCAGCAGCCCTGGACAGGAAGAGACCCAGTACTTC. Translation gives CASSPGQEETQYF.

The chain employs TRBV12-3 or TRBV12-4 and TRBJ1-2, with D possibly being TRBD1 (6 bases). The CDR3 consists of 11 residues. Trimming took off 7 bases at V and 7 bases at J, with 10 bases between the two ends. The CDR3 nucleotides read TGTGCCAGCAACTCAGGGGTTGGCTACACCTTC. Amino acid sequence: CASNSGVGYTF.

The chain's CDR3 is CASSYARFSYEQYF. CDR3 sequence (DNA): TGTGCCAGCAGTTATGCGCGCTTCTCCTACGAGCAGTACTTC. The genes are TRBV6-5 and TRBJ2-7; D not certain. The V and J ends lost 3 bases and 0 bases respectively, with 9 bases between them. Germline CDR1 and CDR2: MNHEY and SVGAGI. The length of the CDR3 is 14 residues.

This rearrangement joins TRBV19 to TRBJ1-4; 7 bases are shared with TRBD1. V lost 7 bases to trimming and J lost 10 bases; unmatched junction nucleotides: 9. CDR3 size: 13 residues. CDR1 is LNHDA, CDR2 SQIVND, per germline (reference sequence). In DNA, the CDR3 is TGTGCCAGTAACGCAGACAGGGTTGGAAAACTGTTTTTT. It encodes CASNADRVGKLFF.

This CDR3 reads CASSEGAGLDEKLFF. DNA of the CDR3: TGTGCCAGCAGTGAAGGGGCAGGGCTAGATGAAAAACTGTTTTTT. The V gene is TRBV6-1, the J gene TRBJ1-4, with D possibly being TRBD1 (5 bases). V was pared by 1 base and J by 6 bases, with 12 bases between. The CDR3 consists of 15 residues. Germline V gene lookup returns CDR1 MNHNS and CDR2 SASEGT.